The 24 T cell receptor beta chains below all came from one sample that was sequenced in a study of blood T cell repertoires in COVID-19. This table comes from immunoSEQ multiplex PCR, and its TCRdb copy is limited to in-frame clones, with some not included. The sample holds about 260,000 clones, about nine tenths seen once. The specimen was PBMCs or T cells enriched from blood (not recorded which). These receptors were taken from a woman under 40 with acute COVID-19.

There are a few counts of this clone. The rearrangement links TRBV29-1 to TRBJ1-3, with 8 bases lining up with TRBD1. The CDR3 has 15 residues. Germline trimming cut 1 base from V and 5 bases from J; bases unmatched to any gene: 7. Germline V lookup: CDR1 SQVTM, CDR2 ANQGSEA. CDR3 residues: CSVEGGTGHRNTIYF. In DNA, the CDR3 is TGCAGCGTTGAAGGGGGGACAGGTCACCGAAACACCATATATTTT. Supplemented by reference TRBV29-1 and TRBJ1-3, the full variable domain reads SAVISQKPSRDICQRGTSLTIQCQVDSQVTMMFWYRQQPGQSLTLIATANQGSEATYESGFVIDKFPISRPNLTFSTLTVSNMSPEDSSIYLCSVEGGTGHRNTIYFGEGSWLTVV.

This chain uses TRBV5-1 with TRBJ2-2; D might be TRBD1 (5 bases). Deletions cut 4 bases from V and 3 bases from J, with 10 bases between. The CDR3 sequence is 14 residues long. CDR1 SGHRS and CDR2 YFSETQ come from the germline V gene. The CDR3 DNA reads as TGCGCCAGCAGCCCCGACAGCTACACCGGGGAGCTGTTTTTT. Its protein is CASSPDSYTGELFF.

The V call is TRBV19, the J call TRBJ2-1, with 10 bases fitting TRBD2. The CDR3 totals 16 residues. Trimming at V came to 3 bases and at J to 0 bases, leaving 2 bases not matched to a gene. Germline CDR1 reads LNHDA; CDR2 reads SQIVND (reference sequence). The CDR3 DNA reads TGTGCCAGTAGTATCTCTAGCGGGGGCTCCTACAATGAGCAGTTCTTC. It encodes CASSISSGGSYNEQFF.

The chain couples TRBV7-2 to TRBJ2-6; no firm D call. V lost 3 bases to trimming and J lost 0 bases, with 3 bases between them. From germline, CDR1 is SGHTA and CDR2 FQGNSA. This CDR3 has 14 residues. CDR3 region: CASSFLSGANVLTF. The CDR3 nucleotides read TGTGCCAGCAGCTTTCTCTCTGGGGCCAACGTCCTGACTTTC.

V usage is TRBV4-1 and J usage is TRBJ1-6; the D is unclear. From germline, CDR1 is MGHRA and CDR2 YSYEKL. The CDR3 extends over 16 amino acids. V lost 1 base, J lost 0 bases, and 7 bases lay in between. The CDR3 is CASSQGPSSYNSPLHF. CDR3 nucleotides: TGCGCCAGCAGCCAAGGGCCAAGCTCCTATAATTCACCCCTCCACTTT.

This rearrangement joins TRBV5-4 to TRBJ2-7, with 8 bases aligning to TRBD2. J lost 2 bases, V lost 7 bases, and 17 bases had no gene match. The CDR3 extends over 17 amino acids. The V gene's germline CDR1 is SGHNT and CDR2 YYREEE (reference sequence). The CDR3 coding sequence is TGTGCCAGCTACTCCCACCCCCCAACTAGCGGAACCTACGAGCAGTACTTC. Amino acids: CASYSHPPTSGTYEQYF.

The genes are TRBV28 and TRBJ2-2; 7 bases map to TRBD1. The CDR3 sequence is 15 residues long. The J segment lost 5 bases and the V segment lost 2 bases, leaving 5 bases of the junction unmatched. CDR1 MDHEN and CDR2 SYDVKM come from the germline V gene. The CDR3 nucleotides read TGTGCCAGCAGTTTACCCGACAGGGCGACCGGGGAGCTGTTTTTT. Its protein product is CASSLPDRATGELFF.

V usage is TRBV27 and J usage is TRBJ2-3; 8 positions agree with TRBD2. This CDR3 comprises 18 residues. With V trimmed by 0 bases and J by 2 bases, 10 bases remained unmatched. The germline CDR1 and CDR2 sequences are MNHEY and SMNVEV (reference sequence). For the CDR3, the DNA is TGTGCCAGCAGTTTATCCCCTGCTAGCGGGCACTTCACAGATACGCAGTATTTT. This codes for CASSLSPASGHFTDTQYF.

This sequence joins TRBV11-2 and TRBJ1-2; 9 bases are a match to TRBD1. The V gene's germline CDR1 is SGHAT and CDR2 FQNNGV. Trimming removed 5 bases from V and 8 bases from J; junction bases left unmatched: 6. This CDR3 is built from 13 residues. The CDR3 nucleotides are TGTGCCAGCAGCGCGGGACAGGGCGGAGGCTACACCTTC. The encoded protein is CASSAGQGGGYTF.

The rearrangement joins TRBV7-9 to TRBJ1-2; 7 nucleotides agree with TRBD1. CDR3 size: 15 residues. Trimming took 5 bases from V and 3 from J; bases not matched to a gene: 9. The germline V gene encodes CDR1 SEHNR and CDR2 FQNEAQ (reference sequence). CDR3 nucleotide sequence: TGTGCCAGCAGCCAACAAGATGGGACAGACTATGGCTACACCTTC. This sequence encodes CASSQQDGTDYGYTF.

The CDR3 coding sequence is TGTGCCAGCAGCGTTTACGGACAGGGGGCGCCCACTGAGCAGTTCTTC. This encodes CASSVYGQGAPTEQFF. The rearrangement links TRBV5-6 to TRBJ2-1; 11 nucleotides match TRBD1. Germline CDR1 is SGHDT and CDR2 is YYEEEE. J was trimmed by 9 bases and V by 4 bases; bases with no gene match: 12. The CDR3 contains 16 residues.

This chain uses TRBV29-1 with TRBJ1-1; tentative D call: TRBD1 (5 bases). The CDR3 is 12 residues long. Germline V gives CDR1 SQVTM, CDR2 ANQGSEA. V was clipped by 6 bases and J by 3 bases, with 11 bases between them. CDR3 in DNA: TGCAGCGTATGGACACCCGACACTGAAGCTTTCTTT. It yields the protein CSVWTPDTEAFF.

This sequence joins TRBV19 and TRBJ1-5; a possible D gene is TRBD1 (6 bases). Germline CDR1 and CDR2: LNHDA and SQIVND (reference sequence). The CDR3 is made up of 16 amino acids. Trimming took 4 bases from V and 0 from J, leaving 13 bases between them. CDR3 coding DNA: TGTGCCAGTAGTACTACAGGGTCCTATAGCAATCAGCCCCAGCATTTT. The encoded protein is CASSTTGSYSNQPQHF.

V usage is TRBV7-8 and J usage is TRBJ1-4; D might be TRBD1 (6 bases). Trimming shortened V by 4 bases and J by 0 bases, and 12 bases separated the two germline ends. The CDR3 runs 16 residues. Germline loops: CDR1 SGHVS, CDR2 FQNEAQ. The CDR3 DNA reads TGTGCCAGCAGCTGGGGTGGACAGACAACTAATGAAAAACTGTTTTTT. Amino acids: CASSWGGQTTNEKLFF.

The rearrangement uses TRBV24-1 and TRBJ2-2, with a possible D match to TRBD1 (5 bases). Per germline, CDR1 KGHDR and CDR2 SFDVKD. The V end was cut by 3 bases, the J end by 0 bases, with 7 bases between. The CDR3 extends over 15 amino acids. For the CDR3, the DNA is TGTGCCACCAGTGATGCGACAGCGAACACCGGGGAGCTGTTTTTT. This gives the protein CATSDATANTGELFF.

The chain carries TRBV3-1 (or the pseudogene TRBV3-2) and TRBJ1-5; TRBD1 matches at 9 bases. V lost 4 bases to trimming and J lost 7 bases; unmatched junction nucleotides: 8. This CDR3 contains 15 residues. CDR1 LGHDT and CDR2 YNNKEL come from the germline V gene (reference sequence). In DNA, the CDR3 is TGTGCCAGCAGCCTCAAACAGGGGGCTAGGCAGCCCCAGCATTTT. Residues: CASSLKQGARQPQHF.

The chain uses TRBV18 and TRBJ1-4; 7 bases align to TRBD1. The germline CDR1 and CDR2 sequences are KGHSH and LQKENI. This CDR3 is 13 amino acids long. V lost 4 bases, J lost 7 bases, and 3 bases stayed unmatched. CDR3 region: CASSLRQGEKLFF. In DNA form, the CDR3 reads TGTGCCAGCTCACTCCGACAGGGTGAAAAACTGTTTTTT. Complete variable domain (other parts from reference TRBV18 and TRBJ1-4): NAGVMQNPRHLVRRRGQEARLRCSPMKGHSHVYWYRQLPEEGLKFMVYLQKENIIDESGMPKERFSAEFPKEGPSILRIQQVVRGDSAAYFCASSLRQGEKLFFGSGTQLSVL.

In this sample, this clone turned up once. The rearrangement uses TRBV7-2 and TRBJ2-3; the D is unclear. The CDR3 extends over 15 amino acids. CDR1 and CDR2 from the germline V gene are SGHTA and FQGNSA. V lost 5 bases and J lost 6, with 18 bases in between. The CDR3 here is CASSPQRASMDTQYF. The DNA for the CDR3 is TGTGCCAGCAGCCCCCAGAGAGCGAGCATGGATACGCAGTATTTT.

This chain uses TRBV10-2 with TRBJ1-5, with D possibly matching TRBD1 (6 bases). Germline V gene sequence: CDR1 WSHSY, CDR2 SAAADI. V gave up 4 bases and J gave up 3 bases, with 13 bases separating them. This CDR3 spans 15 amino acids. The CDR3 protein is CASSGPGGLNQPQHF. As DNA, the CDR3 is TGCGCCAGCAGTGGGCCGGGGGGCCTCAATCAGCCCCAGCATTTT.

This sequence joins TRBV15 and TRBJ2-7; 10 nucleotides agree with TRBD2. The CDR3 spans 14 residues. Trimming cost V 5 bases and J 6 bases; bases outside gene matches: 7. The germline V gene has CDR1 LNHNV and CDR2 YYDKDF (reference sequence). As DNA, the CDR3 is TGTGCCACCAGCGACAGCGGGAGGGATCTCGAGCAGTACTTC. This sequence encodes CATSDSGRDLEQYF.

This chain joins TRBV6-1 and TRBJ1-5; possibly TRBD1 for D (5 bases). This CDR3 region has 17 residues. Looked up from germline, CDR1 is MNHNS and CDR2 is SASEGT. Trimming pared 1 base from V and 0 bases from J, leaving 13 bases between. CDR3 bases: TGTGCCAGCAGTGAAGGTGGGGCCTCTGATAGCAATCAGCCCCAGCATTTT. Its protein product is CASSEGGASDSNQPQHF.

J is TRBJ2-5 and V is TRBV4-1; D is perhaps TRBD1 (5 bases). The ends were cut back, 6 bases at V and 7 bases at J, with 24 bases in the middle. This CDR3 spans 16 amino acids. Germline lookup yields CDR1 MGHRA and CDR2 YSYEKL. DNA of the CDR3: TGCGCCAGCAGGGATTTTACCAGCTATGGGCAGGGGACCCAGTACTTC. Translation gives CASRDFTSYGQGTQYF.

The rearrangement uses TRBV27 and TRBJ1-1, with D unresolved. The CDR3 has 14 amino acids. V was cut by 5 bases and J by 1 base, with 11 bases left in between. Germline loops: CDR1 MNHEY, CDR2 SMNVEV (reference sequence). DNA for the CDR3: TGTGCCAGCAGTCCCGGTCTAGAGAACACTGAAGCTTTCTTT. Translating gives CASSPGLENTEAFF.

The chain employs TRBV19 and TRBJ2-7; maybe TRBD1 (5 bases). Germline lookup yields CDR1 LNHDA and CDR2 SQIVND (reference sequence). The CDR3 has 14 residues. V was pared by 5 bases and J by 2 bases, with 13 bases between. The CDR3 loop is CASSPGTGTYEQYF. CDR3 DNA: TGTGCCAGTAGTCCAGGTACAGGAACCTACGAGCAGTACTTC. The variable domain in full, with the rest retrieved from reference TRBV19 and TRBJ2-7, is DGGITQSPKYLFRKEGQNVTLSCEQNLNHDAMYWYRQDPGQGLRLIYYSQIVNDFQKGDIAEGYSVSREKKESFPLTVTSAQKNPTAFYLCASSPGTGTYEQYFGPGTRLTVT.